This T cell receptor beta chain came from a study of post-analysis software for immune sequencing data. Study summary: Relapsing-remitting, secondary progressive and progressive-relapsing forms of multiple sclerosis all featured among disease courses. Points from the study as a whole: By F measure, strong co-clustering occurred among samples prepared in the same batch. The study found TRBV5-6, TRBV5-1 and TRBV20-1 among a few TRBV segments more frequent in patients than controls. Compared against controls, patients with multiple sclerosis displayed significantly lower normalized Chao1 diversity.

Details on this clonotype: Its antigen is undetermined.

Prepared libraries of TCR beta cDNA carried unique molecular identifiers. Each CDR3 protein gets one entry after TCRdb re-called the PCR reads with MiXCR. Here the sample spans roughly 580,000 distinct CDR3 sequences, roughly 45% being singletons. Germline CDR1 and CDR2: SEHNR and FQNEAQ (reference sequence). This CDR3 region has 12 residues. Trimming cost V 6 bases and J 4 bases, with 9 bases left between them. Input material: blood. The origin of this receptor is a girl aged 10-17 years with multiple sclerosis. The chain carries TRBV7-9 and TRBJ1-2; unclear D gene. The CDR3 here is CASSLRAYGYTF. In DNA, the CDR3 is TGTGCCAGCAGTTTGAGGGCCTATGGCTACACCTTC.